The rows below give T cell receptor beta chains drawn from one sample of a study of tumor-infiltrating lymphocytes in primary liver carcinoma. TCRdb re-called the multiplex PCR reads through MiXCR, storing one row per CDR3 protein. The sample has tens of thousands of distinct CDR3 sequences, more than 70% seen once. Sequencing used liver tumor tissue from sampling region 2. These receptors originate from a woman in her twenties or thirties with primary liver carcinoma and hepatitis B virus infection. The CDR3 runs from the conserved cysteine through the conserved F or W. The order of the fields is V gene, clone size, J gene, D gene, CDR3 DNA, CDR3 protein. D genes are given only for firm matches. Expanded clones are given a class, and other clones once, few, many or no size at all.

>TRBV4-1|NA|TRBJ2-5|NA
TGCGCCAGCAACCAAGAAGAGTGGGCCGTGACACAGTACTTC
CASNQEEWAVTQYF
>TRBV6-2/TRBV6-3|NA|TRBJ2-7|TRBD1
TGCGTCAGCACCTTTACTCCTGGGACAGGAGACTACGAGCACTACTTC
CVSTFTPGTGDYEHYF
>TRBV29-1|NA|TRBJ1-1|TRBD1
TGTACCGTCGAGACAGGGGGCACTGAAGCTTTCTTT
CTVETGGTEAFF
>TRBV11-2|NA|TRBJ2-2|TRBD2
TGTGCCAACAGTTCACCCCGAGCGGGAGGCCCGAACACCGGGGAGCTGCTTTTT
CANSSPRAGGPNTGELLF
>TRBV19|NA|TRBJ2-1|NA
TGTGCCAGTAGACATGAATCGGCCCAGGGGAACGATGAGCAGTTCTTC
CASRHESAQGNDEQFF
>TRBV4-1|NA|TRBJ2-5|NA
TGCGCCAGCAGCCAAGTCAGCGGAGCTCGGAGGACCCAGTACTTC
CASSQVSGARRTQYF
>TRBV11-2|NA|TRBJ1-2|NA
TGTGCCAGTAGCGCACGAGGCGGGGATTGGAGCTATGGCTACTCCTTC
CASSARGGDWSYGYSF
>TRBV11-2|NA|TRBJ2-3|NA
TGTGCCGGCAGCCTAGTATCGAGAAGCACAGATACGCAGTATTTT
CAGSLVSRSTDTQYF
>TRBV10-2|NA|TRBJ2-7|TRBD1
TGCGCCAGCGGGGGACAGGGTACGTACGAGCAGTATTTC
CASGGQGTYEQYF
>TRBV11-2|NA|TRBJ2-2|NA
TGTGCCAGCACCTCACTCAGGGCGGACACCGGGGAGCTGTTTTTT
CASTSLRADTGELFF
>TRBV4-3|NA|TRBJ2-1|TRBD2
TGCGTCAGCAGCCGAAACGTAGCGGGAGCCAGAGATGAGCAGCTCTTC
CVSSRNVAGARDEQLF
>TRBV12-3/TRBV12-4|NA|TRBJ2-1|NA
TGTGCCAGCAGTTTGGCGGAGAATGAGCAGCTCTTC
CASSLAENEQLF
>TRBV7-8|NA|TRBJ2-3|NA
TGTACCAGCAGCTCACTAGTATCAGATATGCAGTATTTT
CTSSSLVSDMQYF
>TRBV6-1|medium-sized|TRBJ2-5|NA
TGTGCCAGCAGTGGCGGTACGAGGGAGACCCAGTACTTC
CASSGGTRETQYF
>TRBV12-3/TRBV12-4|NA|TRBJ2-3|NA
NA
CVSSYQCTDTQYF
>TRBV11-2|NA|TRBJ1-2|NA
TGTGCCTGCAGCCCAGGAGGCGGCGATTGGAGCTATGGCTACACCTTC
CACSPGGGDWSYGYTF
>TRBV6-6|NA|TRBJ2-7|NA
TGTACCATCAGGTCCGGAGGGACCTACGAGCAGTACTTC
CTIRSGGTYEQYF
>TRBV11-3|many|TRBJ1-3|NA
TGTGCCTCAGCCCAGGGAACTGGAAACACCATATATTTT
CASAQGTGNTIYF
>TRBV7-9|NA|TRBJ2-2|NA
TGTGCCAGCATCTTAGTGTTATGGATCGGGGAGCTGTTTTTT
CASILVLWIGELFF
>TRBV11-3|NA|TRBJ2-2|TRBD2
TGTGCCAGCAGCTTACGCCGGACTAGCGGGAGGGCCGTAAAGGGCGAGGAGCTGTTCTTT
CASSLRRTSGRAVKGEELFF
>TRBV4-3|NA|TRBJ2-1|NA
TGCGCCAGCAGCCAAGATGTGGGAAGCTCCTACGAGGAGCAGTTCTTC
CASSQDVGSSYEEQFF
>TRBV11-3|NA|TRBJ2-1|TRBD2
TGTGCCAGCAGCCGACTAGCGGGGAGGGGGTGTGAGCTGTTCTTC
CASSRLAGRGCELFF
>TRBV6-6|NA|TRBJ1-1|TRBD1
TGTGCCAGCAGTTACTCGGGACAGGGGGGCATTGAAGCCTCCTTT
CASSYSGQGGIEASF
>TRBV11-1|NA|TRBJ2-7|NA
TGTGACAGCATCTTAGGATACCTCCGAGAGCAGTACTTC
CDSILGYLREQYF
>TRBV5-6|NA|TRBJ1-6|NA
TGTGCCAGTAGCATGGTAGCACTAGGATCACCCCTCCACTTT
CASSMVALGSPLHF
>TRBV12-3/TRBV12-4|NA|TRBJ2-5|NA
TGTGCCAGCAGTTTAAGGAGGAGACAAGAGACCCAGTACTTC
CASSLRRRQETQYF
>TRBV5-5|NA|TRBJ1-6|NA
TGTACCAGCAGCTATAGGTTGAGCTCCTATAATTCACCCTTCCACTTT
CTSSYRLSSYNSPFHF
>TRBV29-1|NA|TRBJ2-1|NA
TGCAGCATTGAAGGGGAACAACTAGTCTCCCTCTCCTGGGATGAGCAGTTCTTC
CSIEGEQLVSLSWDEQFF
>TRBV11-2|once|TRBJ1-1|NA
TGTAGCAGCGGCTTAATAAGAGGGAGGTTAAATGAAGCTTTCTTT
CSSGLIRGRLNEAFF
>TRBV12-1|NA|TRBJ2-3|NA
TGTGCCAGCAGCCTAGAGCTAGCGGGGGACACAGATACGCAGTGTTTT
CASSLELAGDTDTQCF
>TRBV7-9|NA|TRBJ2-7|TRBD2
TGTGCCAGCAGCTGGGGACTAGACGCACCTTACGAGCAGCACTTC
CASSWGLDAPYEQHF
>TRBV5-6|NA|TRBJ1-1|TRBD1
TGTGCCATCACCCTCGGGACAGGGAAAGGAGGCATTGAGGCTTTCTTT
CAITLGTGKGGIEAFF
>TRBV5-6|NA|TRBJ2-2|NA
TGTGCCAGCAATTCGGCACCCAAAGTCACCGGGGAGCTGTTTTTT
CASNSAPKVTGELFF
>TRBV4-3|NA|TRBJ2-1|NA
TGCGCCAGCAGCCAAGATGCAGGAAGCTCCTACAATGAGCATTTTTTC
CASSQDAGSSYNEHFF
>TRBV5-4|NA|TRBJ2-3|TRBD2
TGTACTAGCAGTAACCCCGCGGCTAGCGGGAGTCGGACAGATACGCAGTATTTT
CTSSNPAASGSRTDTQYF
>TRBV11-2|NA|TRBJ2-3|NA
TGTGCCAGCAGACTCAGGGTGGGCCTAAGCACAGATACCCAGTATTTT
CASRLRVGLSTDTQYF
>TRBV29-1|NA|TRBJ2-7|NA
TGCAACGTTGAACAGGGCTCCGTCTCCCGACGGGACTTC
CNVEQGSVSRRDF
>TRBV2|many|TRBJ2-3|NA
TGTGCCAGCAGCGTATCGGGGCTCTCCGGGGATACGCAGTATTTT
CASSVSGLSGDTQYF
>TRBV5-6|NA|TRBJ2-7|NA
TGTGCTGGCAGCTTGAGGGGTAACGAGCACTACTTC
CAGSLRGNEHYF
>TRBV11-2|NA|TRBJ2-3|TRBD2
TGTGCCGGCAGCTTCACCTTTGGGGCTAGCGGGAGTTTAGTTACGCAGTATTTT
CAGSFTFGASGSLVTQYF
>TRBV5-4|NA|TRBJ1-2|NA
TGTGCCAGCTGCCCGTTTCACGACTATGGCTACACCTTC
CASCPFHDYGYTF
>TRBV4-3|medium-sized|TRBJ2-3|TRBD2
TGCGCCAGCAGCCAAGAGCCGGTAACTAGCGGGAGGACGGGGGTCACAGATACGCAGTATTTT
CASSQEPVTSGRTGVTDTQYF
>TRBV6-5|large|TRBJ1-1|NA
TGTGCCAGCAGTTACGGGGGCAGCGGAAGAGGAACTGAAGCTTTCTTT
CASSYGGSGRGTEAFF
>TRBV30|NA|TRBJ1-1|NA
TGTGCCTGGAGTCAGCGGAACACTGGAGCTTTCTTT
CAWSQRNTGAFF
>TRBV4-3|once|TRBJ2-1|NA
TGCGCCAACAGCCAAGATGCGGGATGCTCCTACAATGAGCAGTCCTTC
CANSQDAGCSYNEQSF